The rows below give T cell receptor beta chains drawn from one sample of a study of cytomegalovirus exposure and HLA in healthy donors. Measured with immunoSEQ multiplex PCR; TCRdb has only the in-frame clones, and not every one. The sample lists 80,000 to 100,000 clones, around 68% occurring once. The specimen sequenced was PBMCs. Every receptor here comes from a man in his forties or fifties in good health and CMV-seronegative. CDR3s include the opening cysteine and the closing phenylalanine or tryptophan. A D gene is named only where the DNA matches it firmly. For some rows the clone size is stated as once, few or many, or as a class when expanded; others skip it.

j_gene,abundance,v_gene,d_gene,CDR3aa,CDR3nt
TRBJ1-2,many,TRBV5-4,TRBD1,CASSPMGTGGYTF,TGTGCCAGCAGCCCAATGGGGACAGGAGGCTACACCTTC
TRBJ1-1,few,TRBV11-2,-,CASSTQVVNTEAFF,TGTGCCAGCAGCACACAGGTAGTGAACACTGAAGCTTTCTTT
TRBJ2-5,few,TRBV12-2,-,CASRLDIRTSGPRGETQYF,TGTGCAAGTCGCTTAGACATAAGGACTAGCGGGCCAAGAGGGGAGACCCAGTACTTC
TRBJ2-7,-,TRBV7-3,TRBD1,CASSIQGDEQYF,TGTGCCAGCAGCATACAGGGGGACGAGCAGTACTTC
TRBJ2-1,-,TRBV4-1,-,CASSQVGGGAINNEQFF,TGCGCCAGCAGCCAAGTAGGTGGAGGGGCCATCAACAATGAGCAGTTCTTC
TRBJ2-1,-,TRBV6-1,TRBD2,CASKTSGGSYNEQFF,TGTGCCAGCAAAACTAGCGGGGGCTCCTACAATGAGCAGTTCTTC
TRBJ2-2,-,TRBV4-2,TRBD2,CASSQVGLADEELFF,TGTGCCAGCAGCCAAGTAGGACTAGCGGATGAGGAGCTGTTTTTT
TRBJ2-7,-,TRBV19,-,CASSNGLSYEQYF,TGTGCCAGTAGCAACGGACTGAGCTACGAGCAGTACTTC
TRBJ2-7,-,TRBV7-9,-,CASSIGELGTYEQYF,TGTGCCAGCAGCATCGGGGAACTAGGAACCTACGAGCAGTACTTC
TRBJ1-2,few,TRBV29-1,-,CSVQAVNYGYTF,TGCAGCGTTCAGGCCGTAAACTATGGCTACACCTTC